These T cell receptor beta chains were read from a single sample in a study of blood T cells in healthy people across ages. One entry per CDR3 protein, called by TCRdb with MiXCR from the 5' RACE reads. The sample shows hundreds of thousands of distinct CDR3 sequences, about 32% of them seen only once. Input material: blood. Receptors were obtained from an elderly woman in good health. The CDR3 runs from the conserved cysteine through the conserved F or W. The order of the fields is D gene, clone size, J gene, V gene, CDR3 protein, CDR3 DNA. The D gene is left open where the match is weak. Rows may omit the clone size; those that give it use once, few, many or a size class.

D: -; size: many; J: TRBJ1-2; V: TRBV20-1; CDR3: CSARPDIANYGYTF; DNA: TGCAGTGCTAGACCCGACATTGCCAACTATGGCTACACCTTC
D: TRBD1; size: few; J: TRBJ1-1; V: TRBV20-1; CDR3: CSARDTRQGYSEAFF; DNA: TGCAGTGCTAGAGATACACGACAGGGGTATTCTGAAGCTTTCTTT
D: -; size: many; J: TRBJ2-4; V: TRBV6-5; CDR3: CASSSSPDPVAKNIQYF; DNA: TGTGCCAGCAGTTCCTCTCCGGACCCAGTAGCCAAAAACATTCAGTACTTC
D: TRBD1; size: few; J: TRBJ1-5; V: TRBV20-1; CDR3: CSATPGQVVGPQHF; DNA: TGCAGTGCTACCCCCGGACAGGTGGTGGGGCCCCAGCATTTT
D: TRBD1; size: many; J: TRBJ2-1; V: TRBV27; CDR3: CASSLDRDNEQFF; DNA: TGTGCCAGCAGTCTTGACAGGGACAATGAGCAGTTCTTC
D: -; size: many; J: TRBJ1-2; V: TRBV10-3; CDR3: CAISEGGPLGYTF; DNA: TGTGCCATCAGCGAAGGGGGTCCACTCGGCTACACCTTC
D: TRBD1; size: few; J: TRBJ2-7; V: TRBV6-6; CDR3: CASRGTGAYEQYF; DNA: TGTGCCAGCAGGGGGACAGGGGCGTACGAGCAGTACTTC
D: TRBD2; size: many; J: TRBJ2-7; V: TRBV6-2/TRBV6-3; CDR3: CASSYPIPTTSGGPYEQYF; DNA: TGTGCCAGCAGTTACCCCATCCCCACGACTAGCGGGGGACCCTACGAGCAGTACTTC
D: TRBD2; size: many; J: TRBJ2-3; V: TRBV6-2/TRBV6-3; CDR3: CAITGLAGQDTQYF; DNA: TGTGCCATCACGGGACTAGCGGGTCAAGATACGCAGTATTTT
D: -; size: many; J: TRBJ2-5; V: TRBV3-1; CDR3: CASSQDPAGFRETQYF; DNA: TGTGCCAGCAGCCAAGATCCGGCCGGATTCAGGGAGACCCAGTACTTC
D: -; size: -; J: TRBJ2-2; V: TRBV5-1; CDR3: CASRTAVSGTGELFF; DNA: TGCGCCAGCCGAACAGCGGTCTCGGGGACCGGGGAGCTGTTTTTT
D: TRBD2; size: -; J: TRBJ2-5; V: TRBV19; CDR3: CASSLTGRSFETQYF; DNA: TGTGCCAGTAGTCTTACCGGGAGGAGTTTTGAGACCCAGTACTTC
D: -; size: once; J: TRBJ1-2; V: TRBV20-1; CDR3: CSAGATNYGYTF; DNA: TGCAGTGCTGGAGCAACCAACTATGGCTACACCTTC
D: -; size: few; J: TRBJ1-1; V: TRBV7-9; CDR3: CASSPGSHTEAFF; DNA: TGTGCCAGCAGCCCCGGGTCCCACACTGAAGCTTTCTTT
D: TRBD1; size: many; J: TRBJ1-1; V: TRBV29-1; CDR3: CSVVQAGGEKAFF; DNA: TGCAGCGTTGTCCAGGCAGGGGGCGAAAAAGCTTTCTTT
D: TRBD1; size: -; J: TRBJ2-7; V: TRBV20-1; CDR3: CSATQGTGNYEQYF; DNA: TGCAGTGCGACCCAAGGGACAGGGAACTACGAGCAGTACTTC
D: -; size: many; J: TRBJ2-6; V: TRBV7-8; CDR3: CASSPDSFRPSGANVLTF; DNA: TGTGCCAGCAGCCCCGACAGTTTTCGTCCCTCTGGGGCCAACGTCCTGACTTTC
D: -; size: -; J: TRBJ1-2; V: TRBV21-1; CDR3: CAGSKPQDREPYGYTF; DNA: TGTGCCGGCAGCAAACCCCAGGACAGGGAGCCCTATGGCTACACCTTC
D: -; size: many; J: TRBJ2-1; V: TRBV20-1; CDR3: CSAREGARNEQFF; DNA: TGCAGTGCTAGAGAAGGGGCTCGGAATGAGCAGTTCTTC
D: -; size: many; J: TRBJ1-2; V: TRBV28; CDR3: CASSLTQGLYGYTF; DNA: TGTGCCAGCAGTTTAACCCAGGGCCTCTATGGCTACACCTTC
D: -; size: -; J: TRBJ2-5; V: TRBV20-1; CDR3: CSARIYNEQYF; DNA: TGCAGTGCTAGAATTTACAATGAGCAGTACTTC
D: -; size: -; J: TRBJ2-3; V: TRBV4-2; CDR3: CASSQGPGGLGAADTQYF; DNA: TGTGCCAGCAGCCAAGGGCCCGGGGGCTTAGGGGCCGCAGATACGCAGTATTTT
D: TRBD2; size: -; J: TRBJ2-7; V: TRBV5-1; CDR3: CASSMGLAGAYEQYF; DNA: TGCGCCAGCAGCATGGGACTAGCGGGAGCATACGAGCAGTACTTC
D: TRBD2; size: many; J: TRBJ2-7; V: TRBV20-1; CDR3: CSALGLAGAESYEQYF; DNA: TGCAGTGCCCTCGGACTAGCGGGGGCCGAATCCTACGAGCAGTACTTC
D: -; size: -; J: TRBJ1-4; V: TRBV7-6; CDR3: CASSFLLGEKLFF; DNA: TGTGCCAGCAGCTTTCTACTGGGGGAAAAACTGTTTTTT
D: -; size: -; J: TRBJ2-7; V: TRBV7-9; CDR3: CASSSPQVHNEQYF; DNA: TGTGCCAGCAGTTCCCCACAGGTCCACAATGAGCAGTACTTC
D: -; size: -; J: TRBJ2-5; V: TRBV4-1; CDR3: CASSLILASTGETQYF; DNA: TGCGCCAGCAGCCTTATCCTAGCGTCGACGGGAGAGACCCAGTACTTC
D: -; size: many; J: TRBJ2-3; V: TRBV12-3/TRBV12-4; CDR3: CASSPPGLSGGDTQYF; DNA: TGTGCCAGCAGTCCTCCGGGGCTCTCTGGGGGAGATACGCAGTATTTT
D: -; size: -; J: TRBJ1-5; V: TRBV18; CDR3: CASSDTVNQPQHF; DNA: TGTGCCAGCTCCGACACCGTCAATCAGCCCCAGCATTTT
D: -; size: -; J: TRBJ2-7; V: TRBV12-3/TRBV12-4; CDR3: CASSLEVVTYEQYF; DNA: TGTGCCAGCAGTTTAGAGGTGGTAACTTACGAGCAGTACTTC
D: -; size: -; J: TRBJ2-1; V: TRBV7-3; CDR3: CASSFPLGNEQFF; DNA: TGTGCCAGCAGCTTCCCCTTGGGGAATGAGCAGTTCTTC
D: -; size: many; J: TRBJ2-3; V: TRBV4-3; CDR3: CASSQALTTDTQYF; DNA: TGCGCCAGCAGCCAAGCTTTGACCACAGATACGCAGTATTTT
D: TRBD2; size: -; J: TRBJ2-5; V: TRBV12-3/TRBV12-4; CDR3: CASSLMMASGMQETQYF; DNA: TGTGCCAGCAGTTTAATGATGGCTAGCGGTATGCAAGAGACCCAGTACTTC
D: TRBD2; size: -; J: TRBJ2-1; V: TRBV4-3; CDR3: CASSLAGASNEQFF; DNA: TGCGCCAGCAGCCTAGCGGGGGCCTCCAATGAGCAGTTCTTC
D: TRBD1; size: many; J: TRBJ2-5; V: TRBV11-2; CDR3: CASSAGGFYQETQYF; DNA: TGTGCCAGCAGCGCAGGGGGCTTCTACCAAGAGACCCAGTACTTC
D: -; size: -; J: TRBJ2-3; V: TRBV20-1; CDR3: CSGVGADTQYF; DNA: TGCAGTGGGGTGGGCGCAGATACGCAGTATTTT
D: -; size: few; J: TRBJ2-5; V: TRBV12-3/TRBV12-4; CDR3: CASSDMAREIEYF; DNA: TGTGCCAGCAGCGACATGGCACGGGAAATTGAGTACTTC
D: -; size: many; J: TRBJ2-7; V: TRBV10-3; CDR3: CAISENAYEQYF; DNA: TGTGCCATCAGTGAGAACGCCTACGAGCAGTACTTC
D: TRBD2; size: -; J: TRBJ2-2; V: TRBV7-9; CDR3: CASGLNVAGGRDTGELFF; DNA: TGTGCCAGCGGCTTAAACGTAGCGGGGGGCCGGGACACCGGGGAGCTGTTTTTT
D: -; size: many; J: TRBJ2-7; V: TRBV12-3/TRBV12-4; CDR3: CASSSTRRSYEQYF; DNA: TGTGCCAGCAGTTCGACCCGTAGATCCTACGAGCAGTACTTC
D: -; size: once; J: TRBJ2-1; V: TRBV7-8; CDR3: CASSWARTEPYNEQFF; DNA: TGTGCCAGCAGTTGGGCTCGGACTGAGCCGTACAATGAGCAGTTCTTC
D: -; size: once; J: TRBJ2-7; V: TRBV7-9; CDR3: CASIEGTTYEQYF; DNA: TGTGCCAGCATCGAGGGGACCACCTACGAGCAGTACTTC
D: -; size: -; J: TRBJ1-4; V: TRBV20-1; CDR3: CSAQASIREKLFF; DNA: TGCAGTGCCCAGGCGAGTATTCGGGAAAAACTGTTTTTT
D: -; size: -; J: TRBJ1-1; V: TRBV12-3/TRBV12-4; CDR3: CASTSQRGGRNTEAFF; DNA: TGTGCCAGCACCTCCCAACGGGGAGGGCGCAACACTGAAGCTTTCTTT
D: -; size: -; J: TRBJ1-5; V: TRBV5-5; CDR3: CASSRDFNSNQPQHF; DNA: TGTGCCAGCAGTCGGGACTTTAATAGCAATCAGCCCCAGCATTTT
D: -; size: few; J: TRBJ1-1; V: TRBV12-3/TRBV12-4; CDR3: CASSLARMNTEAFF; DNA: TGTGCCAGCAGTTTGGCGAGAATGAACACTGAAGCTTTCTTT
D: -; size: -; J: TRBJ2-2; V: TRBV9; CDR3: CASSVAGRGTGELFF; DNA: TGTGCCAGCAGCGTAGCCGGTCGGGGGACCGGGGAGCTGTTTTTT
D: TRBD1; size: many; J: TRBJ2-7; V: TRBV18; CDR3: CASSPLGQGHEQYF; DNA: TGTGCCAGCTCACCTCTCGGACAGGGCCACGAGCAGTACTTC